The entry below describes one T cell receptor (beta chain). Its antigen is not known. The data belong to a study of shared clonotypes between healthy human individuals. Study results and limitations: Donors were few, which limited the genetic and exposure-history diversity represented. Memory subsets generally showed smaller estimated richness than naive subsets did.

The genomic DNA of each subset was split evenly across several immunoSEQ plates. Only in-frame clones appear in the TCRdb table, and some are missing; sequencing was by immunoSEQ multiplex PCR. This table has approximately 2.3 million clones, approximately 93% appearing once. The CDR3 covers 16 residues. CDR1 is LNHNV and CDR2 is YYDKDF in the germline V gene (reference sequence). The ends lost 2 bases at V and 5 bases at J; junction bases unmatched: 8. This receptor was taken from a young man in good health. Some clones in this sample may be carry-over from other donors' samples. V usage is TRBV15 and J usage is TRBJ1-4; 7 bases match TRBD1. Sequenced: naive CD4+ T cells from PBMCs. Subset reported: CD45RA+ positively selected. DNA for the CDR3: TGTGCCACCAGCAGACTAACAGGGGACCGGAATGAAAAACTGTTTTTT. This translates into CATSRLTGDRNEKLFF. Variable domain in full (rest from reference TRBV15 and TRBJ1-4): DAMVIQNPRYQVTQFGKPVTLSCSQTLNHNVMYWYQQKSSQAPKLLFHYYDKDFNNEADTPDNFQSRRPNTSFCFLDIRSPGLGDTAMYLCATSRLTGDRNEKLFFGSGTQLSVL.